The 4 T cell receptor beta chains below come from one sample, sequenced in a study of blood T cell repertoires in COVID-19. Assay: immunoSEQ multiplex PCR; the TCRdb copy retains only in-frame clones and omits some. The sample carries approximately 40,000 clones, approximately 91% recorded once. Material for sequencing was peripheral blood. The receptors here all came from a woman of 80 years or more with acute or convalescent COVID-19.

The rearrangement uses TRBV6-1 and TRBJ1-5, with 7 bases identical to TRBD1. The germline gives CDR1 MNHNS, CDR2 SASEGT. The CDR3 extends over 17 amino acids. V shed 2 bases, J shed 9 bases, and the junction held 16 bases outside the gene matches. CDR3 sequence (DNA): TGTGCCAGCAGTGAATCTTACACAGGGGCCCGAGCCGGGCCCCAGCATTTT. Translation: CASSESYTGARAGPQHF.

The count of this clone is one. The chain employs TRBV27 and TRBJ2-6, with a weak D call TRBD2 (5 bases). The V gene's germline CDR1 is MNHEY and CDR2 SMNVEV (reference sequence). Trimming stripped 6 bases from V and 0 bases from J, with 21 bases between. This CDR3 spans 19 amino acids. CDR3 coding DNA: TGTGCCAGCAGCGGGGTCGGCACAGCGAAACTCTCTGGGGCCAACGTCCTGACTTTC. Its translation: CASSGVGTAKLSGANVLTF.

CDR3 loop: CASSFGQGRYGYTF. Here the CDR3 DNA reads TGTGCCAGCAGTTTCGGACAGGGGAGGTATGGCTACACCTTC. The chain joins TRBV3-1 (or the pseudogene TRBV3-2) to TRBJ1-2, with TRBD1 matching over 9 bases. Germline CDR1 and CDR2: LGHDT and YNNKEL (reference sequence). This CDR3 is built from 14 residues. J was trimmed by 5 bases and V by 6 bases; bases with no gene match: 7.

The chain links TRBV5-1 to TRBJ2-2, with 7 bases identical to TRBD1. V shed 0 bases, J shed 7 bases, and the junction held 3 bases outside the gene matches. This CDR3 region has 14 residues. Germline assignment: CDR1 SGHRS and CDR2 YFSETQ. CDR3 nucleotides: TGCGCCAGCAGCTTGGCAGGGGGAGTCGGGGAGCTGTTTTTT. This sequence encodes CASSLAGGVGELFF.